This T cell receptor beta chain was identified during a study of cytomegalovirus exposure and HLA in healthy donors. Whole-study results and caveats: Cytomegalovirus-associated TCR beta chains were listed, numbering some 180. Reports showed the classifier diagnosing cytomegalovirus status with high specificity and sensitivity. Through in vitro validation, a few CMV-associated chains were shown to be specific for CMV antigens.

This table comes from immunoSEQ multiplex PCR, and its TCRdb copy is limited to in-frame clones, with some not included. The table shows more than 250,000 clones, with 75% to 90% occurring only once. It was the approximately 110-subject validation cohort, separate from the roughly 700-subject first cohort, to which the donors belonged. The V end was cut by 7 bases, the J end by 0 bases, with 8 bases between. This CDR3 contains 13 residues. Germline CDR1 reads SGHRS; CDR2 reads YFSETQ. As concerns this clone: Its antigen is not identified.

This rearrangement joins TRBV5-1 to TRBJ2-1; weak D call: TRBD2 (5 bases). The TCR was taken from a woman aged 18-29 years in good health and CMV-seronegative. What was sequenced was PBMCs. CDR3 sequence (DNA): TGCGCCAGCGGGAGCCGCTCCTACAATGAGCAGTTCTTC. Translation gives CASGSRSYNEQFF.